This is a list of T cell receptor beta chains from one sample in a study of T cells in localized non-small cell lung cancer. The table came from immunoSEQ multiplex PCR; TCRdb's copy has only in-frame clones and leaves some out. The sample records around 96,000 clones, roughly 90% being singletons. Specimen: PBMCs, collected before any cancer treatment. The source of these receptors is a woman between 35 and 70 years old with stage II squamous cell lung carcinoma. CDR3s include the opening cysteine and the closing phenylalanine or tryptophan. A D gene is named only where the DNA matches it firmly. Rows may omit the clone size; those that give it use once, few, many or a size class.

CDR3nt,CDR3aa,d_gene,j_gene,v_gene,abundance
TGTGCCGTCAGCTACTCCTACAATGAGCAGTTCTTC,CAVSYSYNEQFF,.,TRBJ2-1,TRBV30,.
TGTGCCAGCTCCGCTTCTAGCAATCAGCCCCAGCATTTT,CASSASSNQPQHF,.,TRBJ1-5,TRBV6-1,.
TGTGCCAGCAGCTCGTCCGGGTTGAATGAAAAACTGTTTTTT,CASSSSGLNEKLFF,.,TRBJ1-4,TRBV7-9,.
TGTGCCAGTGGGGGGACTAGCGGTCCCGTTATATACTTC,CASGGTSGPVIYF,TRBD2,TRBJ2-5,TRBV19,.
TGTGCCAGCACCCGGCCCCGGGGAAGGGGCACAGATACGCAGTATTTT,CASTRPRGRGTDTQYF,.,TRBJ2-3,TRBV6-6,.
TGTGCCAGCAGTGAGCAGGGATGGCACGGCTACACCTTC,CASSEQGWHGYTF,.,TRBJ1-2,TRBV2,.
TGCAGCGTTGAAAACTATGGCTACACCTTC,CSVENYGYTF,.,TRBJ1-2,TRBV29-1,.
TGTGCCAGCGCCCCGGGAGGGAGCAATCAGCCCCAGCATTTT,CASAPGGSNQPQHF,.,TRBJ1-5,TRBV7-2,.
TGCGCCAGCAGCATTGGACAGGGGAGCTACAATGAGCAGTTCTTC,CASSIGQGSYNEQFF,TRBD1,TRBJ2-1,TRBV5-1,.
TGCGCCAGCAGCTTCGGGACAGGGGGACGAGGCGCTAACTATGGCTACACCTTC,CASSFGTGGRGANYGYTF,TRBD1,TRBJ1-2,TRBV5-1,.
TGTGCCAGCAGCATGGGAGGCATTCAGTACTTC,CASSMGGIQYF,.,TRBJ2-4,TRBV9,.
TGCGCCAGCAGCTTAGCGGGAGTGAACTACAATGAGCAGTTCTTC,CASSLAGVNYNEQFF,TRBD2,TRBJ2-1,TRBV5-1,.
TGTGCCAGCAGTGCGGACGGATACTATGGCTACACCTTC,CASSADGYYGYTF,.,TRBJ1-2,TRBV6-5,.
TGTGCCAGCAGTTCACACCGGGACAGGGGAACGGGTAATGAAAAACTGTTTTTT,CASSSHRDRGTGNEKLFF,TRBD1,TRBJ1-4,TRBV5-4,medium-sized
TGTGCCAGCAGCATACTAGCGGGAGGAAATCTAGTGCAGTTCTTC,CASSILAGGNLVQFF,TRBD2,TRBJ2-1,TRBV7-2,.
TGTGCCAGCAGCTTAACGGGGTGGGGTGAAGCTTTCTTT,CASSLTGWGEAFF,.,TRBJ1-1,TRBV7-9,few
TGTGCCAGCAGTTTTGGCCCCCAGGGTAGTGAAGCTTTCTTT,CASSFGPQGSEAFF,.,TRBJ1-1,TRBV6-5,.
TGTGCCAGCACCACCCACGGGGGGGCCTACGAGCAGTACTTC,CASTTHGGAYEQYF,TRBD2,TRBJ2-7,TRBV7-2,.
TGCGCCAGCAGGGATTCCTCCGGGGGCTACACCTTC,CASRDSSGGYTF,.,TRBJ1-2,TRBV5-1,.
TGTGCCAGCAGTCTGAGGATCTCGAACACTGAAGCTTTCTTT,CASSLRISNTEAFF,.,TRBJ1-1,TRBV27,.
TGTGCCAGCAGTTTATTTCCGGAAAACTATGGCTACACCTTC,CASSLFPENYGYTF,.,TRBJ1-2,TRBV27,once
TGTGCCATCTACAGGGTGGCTGGAAACACCATATATTTT,CAIYRVAGNTIYF,.,TRBJ1-3,TRBV7-9,.
TGTGCCAGCAGTGAACAAACGGCTAGATATAACACCGGGGAGCTGTTTTTT,CASSEQTARYNTGELFF,.,TRBJ2-2,TRBV6-1,.
TGCAGCGTTGATCCCCCCGGACCTGGGGAGACCCAGTACTTC,CSVDPPGPGETQYF,.,TRBJ2-5,TRBV29-1,.
TGTGCCAGCAGCTTATCCGGACAGGGGTTTTGGAATCAGCCCCAGCATTTT,CASSLSGQGFWNQPQHF,TRBD1,TRBJ1-5,TRBV5-6,.
TGTGCCAGCAGCGTCTCAGCGGGAGGCACAGATACGCAGTATTTT,CASSVSAGGTDTQYF,TRBD2,TRBJ2-3,TRBV9,.
TGTGCCAGCATGGGGGGTCCCACTAATGAAAAACTGTTTTTT,CASMGGPTNEKLFF,.,TRBJ1-4,TRBV6-1,.
TGTGCCAGCAGCCAAGATAACTATGGCTACACCTTC,CASSQDNYGYTF,.,TRBJ1-2,TRBV4-2,.
TGCAGCGTTAGACAGGGCGGGTATGGCTACACCTTC,CSVRQGGYGYTF,TRBD1,TRBJ1-2,TRBV29-1,.
TGTGCCAGCTCGAGCCTTACGAACACTGAAGCTTTCTTT,CASSSLTNTEAFF,.,TRBJ1-1,TRBV6-5,.
TGTGCCAGTAGTATAGGGCAGGGTTTCAACAATCAGCCCCAGCATTTT,CASSIGQGFNNQPQHF,.,TRBJ1-5,TRBV19,.
TGTGCCAGCAGCTTGGCCCCGACAGCGAACTATGGCTACACCTTC,CASSLAPTANYGYTF,.,TRBJ1-2,TRBV5-6,once
TGTGCCAGCAGCGCGAGAGACAGGGGGCAAGAGACCCAGTACTTC,CASSARDRGQETQYF,TRBD1,TRBJ2-5,TRBV5-4,.
TGTGCCAGCAGCTTGACGGGGGGGACCACTCACGAGCAGTACTTC,CASSLTGGTTHEQYF,TRBD2,TRBJ2-7,TRBV7-6,.
TGTGCCAGCAGTTCCCGGGGTGGAAAACTGTTTTTT,CASSSRGGKLFF,.,TRBJ1-4,TRBV7-9,.
TGTGCCAGCAGCTACTCCGGCATCCACAATGAGCAGTTCTTC,CASSYSGIHNEQFF,.,TRBJ2-1,TRBV7-2,.
TGCAGCGTTGCCGGGACGCTGAATCAGCCCCAGCATTTT,CSVAGTLNQPQHF,.,TRBJ1-5,TRBV29-1,.
TGTGCCAGCAGCTTAGGAGCGGCTTACAACACTGAAGCTTTCTTT,CASSLGAAYNTEAFF,.,TRBJ1-1,TRBV7-8,.
TGTGCCAGCAGCTTAGCGGCAGGCCAGCCCCAGCATTTT,CASSLAAGQPQHF,.,TRBJ1-5,TRBV7-2,.
TGTGCCAGCAGCCAAGAAAGGGGGCCTCCCTACGAGCAGTACTTC,CASSQERGPPYEQYF,TRBD1,TRBJ2-7,TRBV4-2,.
TGTGCCAGCAGCTCGACTAGCGCTAGGTACGAGCAGTACTTC,CASSSTSARYEQYF,TRBD2,TRBJ2-7,TRBV5-4,.
TGTGCCAGCAGTTTGGTTAGCAATCAGCCCCAGCATTTT,CASSLVSNQPQHF,.,TRBJ1-5,TRBV28,.
TGTGCCAGCAGCACCTACAATGAGCAGTTCTTC,CASSTYNEQFF,.,TRBJ2-1,TRBV7-2,.
TGTGCCAGCAGCCTCACTAGCTCCAATGAGCAGTTCTTC,CASSLTSSNEQFF,.,TRBJ2-1,TRBV13,.
TGTGCCAGCAGTTTTGTATTGAACAATGAGCAGTTCTTC,CASSFVLNNEQFF,.,TRBJ2-1,TRBV28,.
TGTGCCAGCAGCTTAGTTGGGGGGACTGAAGCTTTCTTT,CASSLVGGTEAFF,.,TRBJ1-1,TRBV11-2,once
TGTGCCAGCAGCTCACCCCCCCCGCGGGAGCTGAACAATGAGCAGTTCTTC,CASSSPPPRELNNEQFF,TRBD2,TRBJ2-1,TRBV9,.
TGCGCCAGCAGCTTGGACAGCCCACAAGATACGCAGTATTTT,CASSLDSPQDTQYF,.,TRBJ2-3,TRBV5-1,.